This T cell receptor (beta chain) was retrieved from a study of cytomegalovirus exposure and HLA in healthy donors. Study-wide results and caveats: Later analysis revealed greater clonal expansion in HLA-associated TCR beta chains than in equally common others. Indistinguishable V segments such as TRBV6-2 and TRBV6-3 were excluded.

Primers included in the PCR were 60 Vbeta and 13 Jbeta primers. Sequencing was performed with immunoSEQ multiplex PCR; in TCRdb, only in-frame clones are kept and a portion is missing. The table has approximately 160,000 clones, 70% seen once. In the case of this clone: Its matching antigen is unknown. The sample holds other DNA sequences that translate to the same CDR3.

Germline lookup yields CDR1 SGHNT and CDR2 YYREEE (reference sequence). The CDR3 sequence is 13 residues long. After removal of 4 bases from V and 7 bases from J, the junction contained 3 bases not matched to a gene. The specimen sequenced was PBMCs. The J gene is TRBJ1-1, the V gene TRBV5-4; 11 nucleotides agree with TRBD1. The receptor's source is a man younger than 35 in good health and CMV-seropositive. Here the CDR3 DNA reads TGTGCCAGCAGCCCGGGGACAGGGGGTGAAGCTTTCTTT. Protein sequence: CASSPGTGGEAFF.